Each of the 23 T cell receptor beta chains below was sequenced from the same sample in a study of blood T cell repertoires in COVID-19 (dated by TCRdb to 2018 to 2020). Library preparation used the immunoSEQ multiplex PCR assay. TCRdb took this table from immuneACCESS and kept in-frame rearrangements with V and J called. Such tables lack part of the clones; where checked against another copy, unresolved V genes explain under half of the gap, and the rest is unexplained. In this sample the table shows about 260,000 clones, about 87% of which occur a single time. Clones ranked in the top ten supply under 4.5% of the sample. Sequenced sample: peripheral blood. The receptor set was obtained from a man aged 55-75 years who had recovered from COVID-19.

V usage is TRBV5-1 and J usage is TRBJ1-3, with unresolved D. This CDR3 spans 16 amino acids. Germline V gene data show CDR1 as SGHRS and CDR2 as YFSETQ. V dropped 1 base and J dropped 0 bases, with 11 bases sitting between them. The DNA for the CDR3 is TGCGCCAGCAGCTTGAACAGTCGGTACTCTGGAAACACCATATATTTT. Translation: CASSLNSRYSGNTIYF.

This clone has a single count. The J gene is TRBJ1-3, the V gene TRBV14; TRBD1 matches 7 bases. CDR1 SGHDN and CDR2 FVKESK come from the germline V gene. The length of the CDR3 is 16 residues. Germline trimming cut 1 base from V and 3 bases from J; bases unmatched to any gene: 6. CDR3: CASSQVSRGLGNTIYF. The DNA of the CDR3 is TGTGCCAGCAGCCAAGTGAGTAGGGGGCTTGGAAACACCATATATTTT.

The rearrangement joins TRBV5-1 to TRBJ2-3; 7 nucleotides agree with TRBD1. V shed 0 bases and J 4 bases; nucleotides not matched to a gene: 5. The germline V gene has CDR1 SGHRS and CDR2 YFSETQ. The CDR3 length is 15 residues. The CDR3: CASSLDRTGADTQYF. In DNA, the CDR3 is TGCGCCAGCAGCTTGGATAGGACAGGAGCAGATACGCAGTATTTT.

The J gene is TRBJ1-2, the V gene TRBV5-4, with D unclear. V lost 2 bases and J lost 4, with 12 bases in between. The CDR3 totals 14 residues. The V gene's germline CDR1 is SGHNT and CDR2 YYREEE (reference sequence). This CDR3 is CASSFNAGTYGYTF. CDR3 bases: TGTGCCAGCAGCTTCAACGCAGGAACCTATGGCTACACCTTC.

This chain links TRBV25-1 with TRBJ2-3; no reliable D call. The CDR3 is made up of 13 amino acids. CDR1 and CDR2 from the germline V gene are MGHDK and SYGVNS. V lost 5 bases and J lost 4, with 10 bases in between. The CDR3 DNA follows: TGTGCCAGCAGTCGGGTCCTCGCAGATACGCAGTATTTT. Its translation is CASSRVLADTQYF.

This clone was detected only once. This chain links TRBV24-1 with TRBJ2-5; 7 bases map to TRBD1. Trimming took 4 bases from V and 5 from J; bases not matched to a gene: 6. The V gene's germline CDR1 is KGHDR and CDR2 SFDVKD. CDR3 length equals 14 residues. The CDR3 nucleotides read TGTGCCACCAGTGAGCCACAGGGGTTCGAGACCCAGTACTTC. Protein: CATSEPQGFETQYF.

The V and J genes are TRBV3-1 (or the pseudogene TRBV3-2) and TRBJ1-2, with 12 positions matching TRBD1. The CDR3 has 14 amino acids. Germline loops: CDR1 LGHDT, CDR2 YNNKEL (reference sequence). V was clipped by 3 bases and J by 8 bases; unmatched bases: 4. The CDR3 DNA is TGTGCCAGCAGCCAGGGGACAGGGGGCGGCGGCTACACCTTC. Its protein is CASSQGTGGGGYTF.

This chain links TRBV3-1 (or the pseudogene TRBV3-2) with TRBJ1-6; the D gene is possibly TRBD1 (6 bases). V lost 2 bases to trimming and J lost 5 bases, with 7 bases between them. Germline V lookup: CDR1 LGHDT, CDR2 YNNKEL (reference sequence). This CDR3 spans 14 amino acids. The CDR3 region is CASSQRTDNSPLHF. The CDR3 bases are TGTGCCAGCAGCCAACGGACAGATAATTCACCCCTCCACTTT.

V is TRBV4-2 and J is TRBJ2-1; 9 nucleotides line up with TRBD1. With V trimmed by 1 base and J by 0 bases, 7 bases remained unmatched. This CDR3 has 18 residues. The germline CDR1 and CDR2 sequences are LGHNA and YNFKEQ. CDR3 DNA sequence: TGTGCCAGCAGCCAAGCTATCGGGGACAGGGCCTCCTACAATGAGCAGTTCTTC. This encodes CASSQAIGDRASYNEQFF.

This chain joins TRBV12-3 or TRBV12-4 and TRBJ1-2; possible D gene TRBD1, 6 bases. Trimming left V 1 base short and J 7 bases short, with 10 bases between. The CDR3 extends over 13 amino acids. The chain's CDR3 is CASSLGQAGGYTF. For the CDR3, the DNA is TGTGCCAGCAGTTTAGGACAGGCGGGTGGCTACACCTTC.

V usage is TRBV3-1 (or the pseudogene TRBV3-2) and J usage is TRBJ2-3; TRBD2 agrees at 8 bases. The CDR3 length is 14 residues. CDR1 and CDR2 (germline): LGHDT, YNNKEL (reference sequence). V lost 3 bases and J lost 6; bases outside the gene matches: 5. Written as DNA, the CDR3 is TGTGCCAGCAGCCACCGCATAGCGGGGGATACGCAGTATTTT. Its protein is CASSHRIAGDTQYF.

The gene calls are TRBV3-1 (or the pseudogene TRBV3-2) and TRBJ2-7; D unclear. The CDR3 contains 14 residues. V gave up 4 bases and J gave up 1 base, with 11 bases separating them. Per germline, CDR1 LGHDT and CDR2 YNNKEL (reference sequence). The CDR3 loop is CASSLWHESYEQYF. The CDR3, as DNA: TGTGCCAGCAGCCTATGGCACGAATCCTACGAGCAGTACTTC.

This chain uses TRBV30 with TRBJ2-7, with 9 positions matching TRBD1. Trimming cost V 5 bases and J 3 bases; bases outside gene matches: 5. The CDR3 spans 13 residues. The V gene's germline CDR1 is GTSNPN and CDR2 SVGIG (reference sequence). CDR3 sequence: CAWRGTGNYEQYF. For the CDR3, the DNA is TGTGCCTGGCGAGGGACAGGGAACTACGAGCAGTACTTC.

V is TRBV5-4 and J is TRBJ1-2; TRBD1 matches at 9 bases. Unmatched junction bases numbered 6, after V lost 3 bases and J lost 6 bases. CDR1 is SGHNT and CDR2 is YYREEE in the germline V gene (reference sequence). This CDR3 has 14 amino acids. For the CDR3, the DNA is TGTGCCAGCAGCTCAACAGGGGGCGGCGATGGCTACACCTTC. Translating gives CASSSTGGGDGYTF.

This clone appeared a single time. The genes are TRBV15 and TRBJ2-2, with 7 bases matching TRBD1. With 4 bases clipped from V and 5 bases from J, the junction kept 4 bases outside the gene matches. The CDR3 sequence is 14 residues long. CDR1 and CDR2 from the germline V gene are LNHNV and YYDKDF (reference sequence). CDR3 protein: CATSNRGSTGELFF. In DNA, the CDR3 is TGTGCCACCAGCAACAGGGGAAGTACCGGGGAGCTGTTTTTT. Variable domain in full (rest from reference TRBV15 and TRBJ2-2): DAMVIQNPRYQVTQFGKPVTLSCSQTLNHNVMYWYQQKSSQAPKLLFHYYDKDFNNEADTPDNFQSRRPNTSFCFLDIRSPGLGDTAMYLCATSNRGSTGELFFGEGSRLTVL.

This clone was recorded once. In DNA, the CDR3 is TGTGCCAGCAGCCCCACCGGCTCCTACAATGAGCAGTTCTTC. Its translation: CASSPTGSYNEQFF. This chain joins TRBV3-1 (or the pseudogene TRBV3-2) and TRBJ2-1, with D unclear. Germline CDR1 and CDR2: LGHDT and YNNKEL (reference sequence). This CDR3 has 14 residues. V lost 4 bases and J lost 0, with 7 bases in between.

The rearrangement links TRBV11-2 to TRBJ1-1, with 8 bases aligning to TRBD1. Germline V gene lookup returns CDR1 SGHAT and CDR2 FQNNGV. V shed 5 bases, J shed 4 bases, and the junction held 12 bases outside the gene matches. The CDR3 has 16 residues. This CDR3 is CASSLVGTGSGTEAFF. CDR3 sequence (DNA): TGTGCCAGCAGCCTCGTCGGGACAGGATCGGGCACTGAAGCTTTCTTT. The full variable domain, with the rest looked up from reference TRBV11-2 and TRBJ1-1, is EAGVAQSPRYKIIEKRQSVAFWCNPISGHATLYWYQQILGQGPKLLIQFQNNGVVDDSQLPKDRFSAERLKGVDSTLKIQPAKLEDSAVYLCASSLVGTGSGTEAFFGQGTRLTVV.

The chain links TRBV28 to TRBJ1-2; D is unclear. V gave up 6 bases and J gave up 7 bases, with 15 bases separating them. CDR1 MDHEN and CDR2 SYDVKM come from the germline V gene. CDR3 length: 13 amino acids. CDR3 sequence: CASRTTPTLGYTF. The CDR3 region has the DNA TGTGCCAGCAGAACGACACCTACCCTTGGCTACACCTTC.

This chain joins TRBV6-2 or TRBV6-3 and TRBJ2-2, with 15 nucleotides matching TRBD2. In germline, CDR1 is MNHEY, CDR2 SVGEGT. Trimming at V came to 4 bases and at J to 0 bases, leaving 3 bases not matched to a gene. CDR3 size: 18 residues. CDR3 nucleotides: TGTGCCAGCAGTTTTAGGACTAGCGGGGGGGCGAACACCGGGGAGCTGTTTTTT. This encodes CASSFRTSGGANTGELFF.

In its sample, this clone was seen a few times. The V call is TRBV6-7, the J call TRBJ1-5, with D possibly TRBD1 on 6 matching bases. TRBV6-7 is given ORF status, its function remaining uncertain. Deletions cut 1 base from V and 3 bases from J, with 13 bases between. CDR3 length: 16 amino acids. CDR3: CASSYYRDTANQPQHF. Here the CDR3 DNA reads TGTGCCAGCAGTTACTACAGGGACACGGCCAATCAGCCCCAGCATTTT.

In the case of this clone: Relative to the germline gene, one junction end is altered; a read error may explain this. The genes are TRBV6-5 and TRBJ2-5; 9 bases agree with TRBD2. CDR3 length: 11 residues. Per germline, CDR1 MNHEY and CDR2 SVGAGI. In nucleotides, the CDR3 is TGTGCCAGCCTGTTATTTGCGGGGGGGCACTTC. It codes for CASLLFAGGHF.

This clone was seen a single time. The rearrangement uses TRBV4-2 and TRBJ2-2; TRBD1 is a possible D gene (6 bases). Germline assignment: CDR1 LGHNA and CDR2 YNFKEQ. Trimming took off 1 base at V and 2 bases at J, with 14 bases between the two ends. This CDR3 comprises 17 residues. The CDR3 coding sequence is TGTGCCAGCAGCCAAGCGGACAGTGGATACAACACCGGGGAGCTGTTTTTT. It encodes CASSQADSGYNTGELFF.

The chain joins TRBV16 to TRBJ1-5; 10 positions match TRBD1. The V gene's germline CDR1 is KGHSY and CDR2 FQNENV. V trimming: 4 bases; J trimming: 2 bases; junction bases outside the gene matches: 2. This CDR3 spans 15 amino acids. This CDR3 reads CASSRGTGGNQPQHF. The CDR3 nucleotides are TGTGCCAGCAGCCGAGGGACAGGGGGCAATCAGCCCCAGCATTTT.